This T cell receptor (beta chain) derives from a study of OX40 agonist ivuxolimab in advanced cancers. On the study more broadly: Those enrolled were about 80% male, with a mean age of roughly 60 years and ages from roughly 20 to 90. Three individuals attained partial responses, comprising one hepatocellular carcinoma case and two cutaneous melanoma cases. Whole-study findings and limits: With doses of 0.1 to 3.0 mg/kg, CD4+ and CD8+ blood T cells had undergone clonal expansion by week 6.

Some clones are missing from TCRdb's copy, which holds only in-frame ones; the method was immunoSEQ multiplex PCR. The sample lists more than 45,000 clones, about 89% occurring once. With V trimmed by 2 bases and J by 0 bases, 6 bases remained unmatched. The CDR3 has 16 residues. Per germline, CDR1 SGHVS and CDR2 FQNEAQ. Remarks on this clone: As yet, its antigen is unknown.

J is TRBJ1-1 and V is TRBV7-8; 7 bases are shared with TRBD1. The sequence came from an adult with an advanced solid tumor such as melanoma, head and neck, liver or kidney cancer. The material was CD4+ or CD8+ T cells sorted from blood, obtained in a trial of the OX40 agonist ivuxolimab. CDR3 sequence: CASSLIQGTLNTEAFF. The CDR3 nucleotides read TGTGCCAGCAGCTTAATACAGGGGACGCTGAACACTGAAGCTTTCTTT.